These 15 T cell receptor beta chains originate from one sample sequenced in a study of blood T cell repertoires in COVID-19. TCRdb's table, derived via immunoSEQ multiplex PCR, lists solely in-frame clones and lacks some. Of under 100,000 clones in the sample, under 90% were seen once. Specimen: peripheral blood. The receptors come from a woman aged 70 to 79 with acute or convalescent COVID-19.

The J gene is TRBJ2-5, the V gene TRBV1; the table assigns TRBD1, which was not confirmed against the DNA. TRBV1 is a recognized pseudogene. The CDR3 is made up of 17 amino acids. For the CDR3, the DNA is TGCACCAGCAGCCAAGCCAGACAGGCTAGCCCAGGGCGGACCCAGTACTTC. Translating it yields CTSSQARQASPGRTQYF.

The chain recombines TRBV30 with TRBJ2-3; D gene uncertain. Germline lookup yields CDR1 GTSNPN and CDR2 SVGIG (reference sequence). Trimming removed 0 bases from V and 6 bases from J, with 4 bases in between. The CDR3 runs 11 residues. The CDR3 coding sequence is TGTGCCTGGAGTGTACACGATACGCAGTATTTT. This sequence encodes CAWSVHDTQYF.

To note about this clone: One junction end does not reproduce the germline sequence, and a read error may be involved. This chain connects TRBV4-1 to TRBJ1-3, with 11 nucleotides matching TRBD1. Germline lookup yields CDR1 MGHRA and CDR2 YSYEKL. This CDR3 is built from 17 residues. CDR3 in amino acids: CASRQGGTGGSGNTIYF. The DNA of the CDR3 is TGCGCCAGCAGGCAAGGGGGGACAGGGGGTAGTGGAAACACCATATATTTT.

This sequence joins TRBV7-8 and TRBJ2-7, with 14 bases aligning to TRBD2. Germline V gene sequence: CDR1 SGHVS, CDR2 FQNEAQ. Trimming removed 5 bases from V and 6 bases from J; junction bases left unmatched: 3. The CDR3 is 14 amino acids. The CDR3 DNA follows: TGTGCCAGCAGCCACGGACTAGCGGGAGGCGAGCAGTACTTC. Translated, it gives CASSHGLAGGEQYF. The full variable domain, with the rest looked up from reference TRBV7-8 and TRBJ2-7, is GAGVSQSPRYKVAKRGQDVALRCDPISGHVSLFWYQQALGQGPEFLTYFQNEAQLDKSGLPSDRFFAERPEGSVSTLKIQRTQQEDSAVYLCASSHGLAGGEQYFGPGTRLTVT.

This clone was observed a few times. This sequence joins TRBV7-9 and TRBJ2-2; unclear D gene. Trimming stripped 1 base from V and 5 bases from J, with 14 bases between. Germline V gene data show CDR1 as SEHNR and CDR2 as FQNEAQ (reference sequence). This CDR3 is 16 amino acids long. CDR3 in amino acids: CASSLGADIITGELFF. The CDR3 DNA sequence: TGTGCCAGCAGCTTAGGGGCAGATATTATTACCGGGGAGCTGTTTTTT.

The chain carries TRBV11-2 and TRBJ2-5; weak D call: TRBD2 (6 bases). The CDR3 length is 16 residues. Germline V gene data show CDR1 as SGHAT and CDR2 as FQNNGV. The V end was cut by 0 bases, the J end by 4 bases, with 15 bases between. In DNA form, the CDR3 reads TGTGCCAGCAGCTTAGACCGGGAGTTTGGAGGAGAGACCCAGTACTTC. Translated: CASSLDREFGGETQYF.

The CDR3 coding sequence is TGTGCCAGCAGCTTAGCGGGAGAGGGGACCCAGTACTTC. This sequence encodes CASSLAGEGTQYF. This chain uses TRBV7-2 with TRBJ2-5, with D perhaps TRBD2 (5 bases). Germline V CDR1 and CDR2: SGHTA, FQGNSA. The V and J ends lost 0 bases and 7 bases respectively, with 9 bases between them. The CDR3 covers 13 residues.

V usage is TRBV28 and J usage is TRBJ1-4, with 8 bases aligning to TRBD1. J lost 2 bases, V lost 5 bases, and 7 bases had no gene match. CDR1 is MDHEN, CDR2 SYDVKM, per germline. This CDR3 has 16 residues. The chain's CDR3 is CASSGQGIGTNEKLFF. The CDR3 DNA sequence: TGTGCCAGCAGTGGACAGGGAATAGGGACTAATGAAAAACTGTTTTTT.

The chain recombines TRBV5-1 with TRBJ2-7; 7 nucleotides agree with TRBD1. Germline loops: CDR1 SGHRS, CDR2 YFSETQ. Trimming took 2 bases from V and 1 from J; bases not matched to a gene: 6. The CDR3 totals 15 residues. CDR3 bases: TGCGCCAGCAGCTTAGAATACAGGGGATCCTACGAGCAGTACTTC. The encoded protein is CASSLEYRGSYEQYF.

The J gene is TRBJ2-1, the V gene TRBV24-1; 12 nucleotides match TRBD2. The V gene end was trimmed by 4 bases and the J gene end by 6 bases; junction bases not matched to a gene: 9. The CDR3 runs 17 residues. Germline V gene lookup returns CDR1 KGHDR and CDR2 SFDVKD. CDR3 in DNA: TGTGCCACCAGTGACCCGACTAGCGGGAGTTTGGTCAATGAGCAGTTCTTC. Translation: CATSDPTSGSLVNEQFF.

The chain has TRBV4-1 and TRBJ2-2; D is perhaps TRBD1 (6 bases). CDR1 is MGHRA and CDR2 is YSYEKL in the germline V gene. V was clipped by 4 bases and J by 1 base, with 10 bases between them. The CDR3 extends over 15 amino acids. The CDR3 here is CASSPLDRNTGELFF. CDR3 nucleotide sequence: TGCGCCAGCAGCCCTCTGGACAGGAACACCGGGGAGCTGTTTTTT.

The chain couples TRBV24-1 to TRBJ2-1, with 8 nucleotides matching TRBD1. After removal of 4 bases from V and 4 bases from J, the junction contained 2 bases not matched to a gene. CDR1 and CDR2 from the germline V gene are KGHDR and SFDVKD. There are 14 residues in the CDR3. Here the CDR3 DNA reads TGTGCCACCAGTGACCGGGACAGGTACAATGAGCAGTTCTTC. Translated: CATSDRDRYNEQFF.

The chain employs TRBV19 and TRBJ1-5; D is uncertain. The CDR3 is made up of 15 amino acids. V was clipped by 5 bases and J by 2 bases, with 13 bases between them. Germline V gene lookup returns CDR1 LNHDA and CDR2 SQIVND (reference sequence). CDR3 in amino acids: CASSWGRGGNQPQHF. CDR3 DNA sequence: TGTGCCAGTAGTTGGGGTCGGGGAGGCAATCAGCCCCAGCATTTT.

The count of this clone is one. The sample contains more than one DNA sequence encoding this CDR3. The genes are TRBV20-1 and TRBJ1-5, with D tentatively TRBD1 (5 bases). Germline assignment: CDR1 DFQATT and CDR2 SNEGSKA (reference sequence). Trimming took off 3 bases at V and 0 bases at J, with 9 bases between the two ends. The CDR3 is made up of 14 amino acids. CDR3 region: CSASSGHSNQPQHF. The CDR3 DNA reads TGCAGTGCTAGTTCTGGACATAGCAATCAGCCCCAGCATTTT.

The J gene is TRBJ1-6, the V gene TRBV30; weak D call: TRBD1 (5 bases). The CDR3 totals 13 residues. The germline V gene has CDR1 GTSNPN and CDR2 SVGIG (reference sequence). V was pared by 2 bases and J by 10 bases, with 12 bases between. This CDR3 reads CAWSWTRLSPLHF. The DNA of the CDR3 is TGTGCCTGGAGTTGGACAAGGCTATCACCCCTCCACTTT.